The text below deals with one T cell receptor (beta chain). What it recognizes is unknown. Positive CCR7 selection of CD45RO-negative cells yielded the naive CD8 cells, and terminally differentiated effector memory CD45RA+ cells were excluded. The data belong to a study of shared clonotypes between healthy human individuals. Study background: For every donor, three CD4 naive, three CD4 memory, two CD8 naive and one CD8 memory plates were used. Study-wide points: Sharing of clonotypes among donors was expected to vary with sequencing depth. Clonotypes shared by all four donors outscored non-shared clonotypes in generation probability. For naive CD4 cells, 4% to 5% of clonotypes were shared across several donors.

Libraries were prepared by immunoSEQ multiplex PCR; TCRdb keeps only in-frame clonotypes and omits some of them. The sample lists around 640,000 clones, roughly 96% occurring once. V lost 4 bases to trimming and J lost 1 base, with 10 bases between them. The germline V gene encodes CDR1 SNHLY and CDR2 FYNNEI. The CDR3 is made up of 14 amino acids. J is TRBJ1-1 and V is TRBV2; a weak D match, TRBD1 (5 bases). The receptor was derived from a woman in her twenties or thirties in good health. The sequencing sample was made of naive CD8+ T cells sorted from blood. DNA of the CDR3: TGTGCCAGCAGTGGACAGTCTGGGAACACTGAAGCTTTCTTT. This encodes CASSGQSGNTEAFF.